The 2 T cell receptor beta chains below were found in one sample sequenced in a study of T-cell reconstitution after alpha-beta-depleted transplantation in children. Preparation of the TCRbeta library involved a method that used unique molecular identifiers. TCRdb itself ran the PCR reads through MiXCR, one entry per CDR3 protein. The sample includes about 830,000 distinct CDR3 sequences, around 17% of them seen just once. The sequencing used PBMCs, mostly from graft donor cells, collected 360 days after TCRalphabeta/CD19-depleted stem cell transplant. All receptors derive from a male patient aged 10 to 17 who had a stem cell transplant for acute lymphoblastic leukemia, so the T cells may come from the graft donor.

This clonotype has only a few counts. CDR3 nucleotide sequence: TGCAGCGCAACAATGGGCAAGCAGTACTTC. Amino acid sequence: CSATMGKQYF. The chain carries TRBV29-1 and TRBJ2-7; D is unresolved. V lost 7 bases and J 8 bases, leaving 12 bases between the germline ends. This CDR3 region has 10 residues. CDR1 and CDR2 from the germline V gene are SQVTM and ANQGSEA.

This clonotype was picked up a small number of times. The chain joins TRBV5-5 to TRBJ1-1; D may be TRBD1 (6 bases). The CDR3 has 16 residues. CDR1 and CDR2 (germline): SGHKS, YYEKEE (reference sequence). Trimming cost V 4 bases and J 0 bases, with 16 bases left between them. CDR3 amino acids: CASSVGHTSMNTEAFF. The CDR3 DNA sequence: TGTGCCAGCAGCGTGGGACATACCTCCATGAACACTGAAGCTTTCTTT.